This T cell receptor beta chain appears in the sequencing data of a study of shared clonotypes between healthy human individuals. Assay used: immunoSEQ multiplex PCR; TCRdb lists only in-frame clones, some missing. The sample consists of around 500,000 clones, 65% to 80% of them appearing once. This CDR3 spans 14 amino acids. Germline CDR1 reads SGDLS; CDR2 reads YYNGEE. V was cut by 4 bases and J by 1 base, with 12 bases left in between. The study used 85 million or so PBMCs per unsorted sample for genomic DNA. The sample was PBMCs. This chain links TRBV9 with TRBJ2-7; D not resolved. The source of this sequence is a woman aged 35 to 49 in good health. Some clones in this sample may be carry-over from other donors' samples. The CDR3 protein is CASSPRPRSYEQYF. CDR3 sequence (DNA): TGTGCCAGCAGCCCCCGACCCCGATCCTACGAGCAGTACTTC.